These 7 T cell receptor beta chains came from one sample sequenced in a study of CD8+CD57+ T cells in acquired aplastic anemia. Genomic DNA templated the TCR beta VDJ and CDR3 profiling. Each CDR3 protein is one row after TCRdb ran MiXCR on the reads. The sample lists about 180,000 distinct CDR3 sequences, under 55% occurring once. The sample comprised sorted CD4+, CD8+, or CD8+CD57+ T cells (not recorded which) from PBMCs. The receptors were gathered from a human donor in good health.

The CDR3 nucleotides are TGTGCCAGCAGCTTATTGGGACAGAACACTGAAGCTTTCTTT. Protein sequence: CASSLLGQNTEAFF. This chain uses TRBV7-2 with TRBJ1-1; tentative D call: TRBD1 (6 bases). V lost 2 bases, J lost 1 base, and 8 bases lay in between. This CDR3 contains 14 residues. The germline V gene encodes CDR1 SGHTA and CDR2 FQGNSA.

This clonotype was picked up a small number of times. The chain recombines TRBV12-3 or TRBV12-4 with TRBJ2-2, with D tentatively TRBD2 (5 bases). This CDR3 contains 16 residues. The germline V and J ends were trimmed by 3 bases and 2 bases, with 13 bases remaining between them. The CDR3 nucleotides are TGTGCCAGCAGTTTCTGGCACGCGGGCAACACCGGGGAGCTGTTTTTT. Its protein product is CASSFWHAGNTGELFF.

This clonotype was observed a handful of times. The V and J genes are TRBV4-2 and TRBJ1-3, with D hard to call. Trimming removed 0 bases at V and 4 bases at J, with 10 bases between. CDR3 length: 15 amino acids. Germline V CDR1 and CDR2: LGHNA, YNFKEQ. In DNA, the CDR3 is TGTGCCAGCAGCCAAGATTTAAGGTCCGGAAACACCATATATTTT. This gives the protein CASSQDLRSGNTIYF.

On this clonotype: One end of the junction is discordant with germline, which a read error may explain. The chain employs TRBV24-1 and TRBJ2-1; D is possibly TRBD1 or TRBD2 (7 bases each). Germline V gives CDR1 KGHDR, CDR2 SFDVKD. The CDR3 contains 15 residues. In nucleotides, the CDR3 is TGTGCCACCAGTGAAGCAGGGGGGGGCCACAATGAGCAGCTCTTC. Translating it yields CATSEAGGGHNEQLF.

A word on this clonotype: One end of the junction does not line up with germline, which may come from a read error. This chain joins TRBV5-5 and TRBJ2-7, with a weak D call TRBD2 (5 bases). This CDR3 region has 12 residues. From germline, CDR1 is SGHKS and CDR2 YYEKEE (reference sequence). DNA for the CDR3: TGTGCCTGCAGCTTGGAGGCCTACGAGCAGTACTTC. It translates to CACSLEAYEQYF. The complete variable domain, with remaining parts taken from reference TRBV5-5 and TRBJ2-7, reads DAGVTQSPTHLIKTRGQQVTLRCSPISGHKSVSWYQQVLGQGPQFIFQYYEKEERGRGNFPDRFSARQFPNYSSELNVNALLLGDSALYLCACSLEAYEQYFGPGTRLTVT.

This clonotype was recorded many times. The J gene is TRBJ2-1, the V gene TRBV15; D gene uncertain. The CDR3 consists of 15 residues. V was pared by 2 bases and J by 4 bases, with 12 bases between. Germline V gene lookup returns CDR1 LNHNV and CDR2 YYDKDF (reference sequence). The CDR3 nucleotides read TGTGCCACCAGCAGATACCAAAGAAATTACAATGAGCAGTTCTTC. Translated, it gives CATSRYQRNYNEQFF.

This clonotype was seen many times. V usage is TRBV7-9 and J usage is TRBJ1-1; D not resolved. The CDR3 is 14 amino acids. Germline V gene lookup returns CDR1 SEHNR and CDR2 FQNEAQ (reference sequence). Trimming shortened V by 1 base and J by 0 bases, and 6 bases separated the two germline ends. The CDR3 loop reads CASSLDTVNTEAFF. The CDR3 coding sequence is TGTGCCAGCAGCTTAGACACGGTGAACACTGAAGCTTTCTTT. Complete variable domain (other parts from reference TRBV7-9 and TRBJ1-1): DTGVSQNPRHKITKRGQNVTFRCDPISEHNRLYWYRQTLGQGPEFLTYFQNEAQLEKSRLLSDRFSAERPKGSFSTLEIQRTEQGDSAMYLCASSLDTVNTEAFFGQGTRLTVV.